This T cell receptor (beta chain) was sequenced in a study of blood T cell repertoires in COVID-19. Study as a whole: Sample material is recorded as cDNA or gDNA derived from T cells, B-cell-depleted T cells, or PBMCs.

The Seattle patients, enrolled during active infection, were followed longitudinally. Authors' analysis steps: From reference gene primer amplification, estimates of nucleated cell counts were derived. Sequencing was performed with immunoSEQ multiplex PCR; in TCRdb, only in-frame clones are kept and a portion is missing. V and J calls and clone size are copied from that table; D and trimming were computed from the DNA. The sample holds more than 150,000 clones, around nine tenths seen once. Deletions cut 1 base from V and 4 bases from J, with 9 bases between. The length of the CDR3 is 13 residues. Germline CDR1 SQVTM, CDR2 ANQGSEA.

This sequence joins TRBV29-1 and TRBJ2-3; tentatively, D is TRBD1 (5 bases). This sequence originates from a woman between 70 and 85 years old with COVID-19, enrolled during active disease. Sequenced: peripheral blood. This CDR3 reads CSVEGQGSDTQYF. DNA of the CDR3: TGCAGCGTTGAAGGTCAGGGATCAGATACGCAGTATTTT.